Listed below are T cell receptor beta chains from one sample, sequenced in a study of shared clonotypes between healthy human individuals. The table came from immunoSEQ multiplex PCR; TCRdb's copy has only in-frame clones and leaves some out. Found here are over 2 million clones, roughly 90% of them singletons; the top ten hold 0.37%. The sequenced material came from naive CD4+ T cells from PBMCs. The receptors originated from a man between 18 and 29 years old in good health. Some clones in this sample may be carry-over from other donors' samples. The conserved cysteine and the conserved F or W are not part of the CDR3 here.

CDR3: ASSEYGGNYGYT
V: TRBV25-1

CDR3: SVGGPTVDTEAF
V: TRBV29-1

CDR3: SVGTSRSGY
V: TRBV29-1

CDR3: ASSLVTGNEKLF
V: TRBV6-6

CDR3: AVDGGGMNTEAF
V: TRBV7-9

CDR3: AWRGEYEQY
V: TRBV30

CDR3: ASSLITGSSYNEQF
V: TRBV5-6

CDR3: AWSLENQY
V: TRBV30

CDR3: ASSLNAGNSGNTIY
V: TRBV7-9

CDR3: ASSFYGQGPTNTEAF
V: TRBV27

CDR3: ASSQGAQVSSYNEQF
V: TRBV4-1

CDR3: ASSHTVGGEAF
V: TRBV19

CDR3: AISESIGNEQF
V: TRBV10-3

CDR3: ASSQGRDTEAF
V: TRBV18

CDR3: ASSLRTASYEQY
V: TRBV7-3

CDR3: ASSLGSQSYNEQF
V: TRBV11-1

CDR3: ASRYSGFRADTQY
V: TRBV6-1

CDR3: AWSQGQGRQPQH
V: TRBV30

CDR3: SVDPGTATEAF
V: TRBV29-1

CDR3: ASSLSRQETQY
V: TRBV7-2

CDR3: ASSSPDTQY
V: TRBV28

CDR3: ASSGGGPGGAKNIQY
V: TRBV10-1

CDR3: ASSLLMTGELF
V: TRBV5-1

CDR3: AISEFTDTQY
V: TRBV10-3

CDR3: ASSVKYSGEGNTIY
V: TRBV7-7

CDR3: ASSLGASYEQY
V: TRBV28

CDR3: ASSLVGTNTGELF
V: TRBV7-9

CDR3: ASSYSRNTIY
V: TRBV6-6

CDR3: AWSLRRVRGSNTGELF
V: TRBV30

CDR3: ASTSSGRGRD
V: TRBV28

CDR3: AWTRQGTHSGANVLT
V: TRBV30

CDR3: ASSQLAGSYNEQF
V: TRBV2

CDR3: ASSSVVAGELF
V: TRBV7-3

CDR3: ASSYSADRGYNEQF
V: TRBV6-6

CDR3: ASGTPGTYEQY
V: TRBV30

CDR3: ASSPTATDEQY
V: TRBV28

CDR3: ASSLGVPYNEQF
V: TRBV18

CDR3: ASRDRSNQPQH
V: TRBV28

CDR3: ASSLSVDRAYEKLF
V: TRBV27

CDR3: ASSPPQGSYEQY
V: TRBV28

CDR3: ASMRQPSTDTQY
V: TRBV11-2

CDR3: ASEVGNQPQH
V: TRBV19